This TCR beta chain was recovered during a study of Graves' ophthalmopathy and Graves' hyperthyroidism. Scientists amplified the TCR beta CDR3 regions from RNA transcripts. Scientists carried out first-round RT-PCR using HTBI primers and then a second-round multiplex PCR. TCRdb recomputed calls from the multiplex PCR reads with MiXCR, one row per CDR3 protein. The repertoire holds 1 million to 1.3 million distinct CDR3 sequences, with about two fifths as singletons. The CDR3 runs to 13 residues. Trimming removed 10 bases from V and 2 bases from J, with 11 bases in between. The germline V gene encodes CDR1 KGHDR and CDR2 SFDVKD. This clonotype appeared many times.

V is TRBV24-1 and J is TRBJ1-5; D gene uncertain. Source material: peripheral blood or thyroid tissue (not recorded which). This sequence originates from an adult man with Graves' hyperthyroidism. The CDR3, as DNA: TGTGCCACTCCCCCCCGCGGCAATCAGCCCCAGCATTTT. Its protein is CATPPRGNQPQHF.